Reported below is one T cell receptor beta chain. This specimen comes from a study of CD8+CD57+ T cells in acquired aplastic anemia. Profiling that covered TCR beta VDJ and CDR3 relied on genomic DNA as its template. TCRdb reanalysed the reads using MiXCR and keeps one entry per CDR3 protein. The sample has fewer than 200,000 distinct CDR3 sequences, 60% to 70% seen once. Germline-derived CDR1 and CDR2 are DFQATT and SNEGSKA (reference sequence). This CDR3 is 15 amino acids long. Trimming took off 5 bases at V and 7 bases at J, with 21 bases between the two ends. The sample taken for sequencing was sorted CD4+, CD8+, or CD8+CD57+ T cells (not recorded which) from PBMCs. The chain is built from TRBV20-1 and TRBJ1-5; maybe TRBD1 (5 bases). The source of this sequence is a human donor in good health. CDR3 sequence (DNA): TGCAGTGCTCCCCGGCGGGACCCAACCAAACAGCCCCAGCATTTT. Protein sequence: CSAPRRDPTKQPQHF.